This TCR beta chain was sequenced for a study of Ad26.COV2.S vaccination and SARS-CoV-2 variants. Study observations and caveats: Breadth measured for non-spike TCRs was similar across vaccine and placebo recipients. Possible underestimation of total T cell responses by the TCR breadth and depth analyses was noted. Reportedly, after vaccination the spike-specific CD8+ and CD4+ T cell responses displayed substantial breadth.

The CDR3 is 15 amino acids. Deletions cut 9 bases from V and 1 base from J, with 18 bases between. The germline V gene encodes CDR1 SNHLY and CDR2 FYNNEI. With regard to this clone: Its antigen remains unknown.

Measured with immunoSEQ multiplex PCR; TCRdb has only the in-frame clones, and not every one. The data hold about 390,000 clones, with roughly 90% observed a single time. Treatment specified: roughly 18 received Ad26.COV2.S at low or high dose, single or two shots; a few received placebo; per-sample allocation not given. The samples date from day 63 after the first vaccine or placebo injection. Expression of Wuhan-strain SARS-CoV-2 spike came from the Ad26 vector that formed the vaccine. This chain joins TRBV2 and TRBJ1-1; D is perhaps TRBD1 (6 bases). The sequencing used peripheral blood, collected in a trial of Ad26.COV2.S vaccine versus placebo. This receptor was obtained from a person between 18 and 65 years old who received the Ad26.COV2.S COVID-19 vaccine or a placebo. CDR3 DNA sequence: TGTGCCAGTAGAGCCAGGGGAGGGGGGAACACTGAAGCTTTCTTT. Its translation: CASRARGGGNTEAFF.